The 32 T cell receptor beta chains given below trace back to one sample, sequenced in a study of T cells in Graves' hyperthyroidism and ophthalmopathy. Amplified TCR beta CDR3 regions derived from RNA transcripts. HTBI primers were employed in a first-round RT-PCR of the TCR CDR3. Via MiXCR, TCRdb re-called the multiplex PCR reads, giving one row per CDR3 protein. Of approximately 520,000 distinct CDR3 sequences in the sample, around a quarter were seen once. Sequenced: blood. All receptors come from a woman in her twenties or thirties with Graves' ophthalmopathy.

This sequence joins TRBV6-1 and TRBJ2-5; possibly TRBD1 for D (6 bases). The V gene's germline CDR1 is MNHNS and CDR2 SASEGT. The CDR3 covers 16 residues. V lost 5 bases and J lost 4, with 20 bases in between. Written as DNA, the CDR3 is TGTGCCAGCAGTCAAGGGGCATGGACAGCCCCAGAGACCCAGTACTTC. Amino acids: CASSQGAWTAPETQYF.

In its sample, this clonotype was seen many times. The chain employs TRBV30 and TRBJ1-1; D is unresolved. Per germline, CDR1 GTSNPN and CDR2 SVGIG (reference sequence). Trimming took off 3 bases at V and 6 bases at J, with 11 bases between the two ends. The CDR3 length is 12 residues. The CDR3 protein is CAWRYRTPEAFF. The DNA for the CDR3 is TGTGCCTGGAGGTATAGGACCCCTGAAGCTTTCTTT.

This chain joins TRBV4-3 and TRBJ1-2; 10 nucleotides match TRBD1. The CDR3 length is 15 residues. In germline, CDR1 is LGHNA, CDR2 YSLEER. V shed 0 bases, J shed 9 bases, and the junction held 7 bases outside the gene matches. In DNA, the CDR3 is TGCGCCAGCAGCCAAGACTGGGGACAGGGGCGTAGCTACACCTTC. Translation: CASSQDWGQGRSYTF.

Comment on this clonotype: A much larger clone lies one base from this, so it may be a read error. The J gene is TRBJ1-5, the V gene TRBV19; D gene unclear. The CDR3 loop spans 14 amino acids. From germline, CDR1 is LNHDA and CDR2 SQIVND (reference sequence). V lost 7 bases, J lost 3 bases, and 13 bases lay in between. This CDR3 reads CASTEENNNQPQHF. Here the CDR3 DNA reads TGTGCCAGTACGGAGGAGAATAACAATCAGCCCCAGCATTTT.

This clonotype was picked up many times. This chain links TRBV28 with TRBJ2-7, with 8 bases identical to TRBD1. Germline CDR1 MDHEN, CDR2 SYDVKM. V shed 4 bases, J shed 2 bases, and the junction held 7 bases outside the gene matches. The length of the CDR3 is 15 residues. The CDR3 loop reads CASSSPGTGPYEQYF. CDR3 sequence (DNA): TGTGCCAGCAGTTCACCCGGGACAGGACCCTACGAGCAGTACTTC.

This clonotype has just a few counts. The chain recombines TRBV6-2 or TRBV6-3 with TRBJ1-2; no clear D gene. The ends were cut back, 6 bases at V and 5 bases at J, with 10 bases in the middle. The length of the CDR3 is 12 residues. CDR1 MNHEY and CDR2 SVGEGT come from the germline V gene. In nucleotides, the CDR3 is TGTGCCAGCAGGCCAACCACGTATGGCTACACCTTC. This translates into CASRPTTYGYTF.

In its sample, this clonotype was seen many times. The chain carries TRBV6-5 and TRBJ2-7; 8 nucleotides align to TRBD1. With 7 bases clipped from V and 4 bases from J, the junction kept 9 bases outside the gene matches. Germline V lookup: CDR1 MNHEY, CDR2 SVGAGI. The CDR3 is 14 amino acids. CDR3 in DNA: TGTGCCAGCAATCTCCAGGGGGCTATTTACGAGCAGTACTTC. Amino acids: CASNLQGAIYEQYF.

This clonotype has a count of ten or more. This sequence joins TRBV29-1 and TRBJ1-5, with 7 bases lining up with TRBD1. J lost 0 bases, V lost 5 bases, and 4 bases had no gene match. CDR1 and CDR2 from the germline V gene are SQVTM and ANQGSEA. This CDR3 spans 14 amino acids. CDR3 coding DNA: TGCAGCGTTCGTGGACAGGTTAGCAATCAGCCCCAGCATTTT. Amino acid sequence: CSVRGQVSNQPQHF.

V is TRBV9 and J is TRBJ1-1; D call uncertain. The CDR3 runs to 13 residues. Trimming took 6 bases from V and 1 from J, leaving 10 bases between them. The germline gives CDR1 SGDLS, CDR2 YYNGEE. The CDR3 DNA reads TGTGCCAGCAACAACCCCGGGAACACTGAAGCTTTCTTT. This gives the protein CASNNPGNTEAFF.

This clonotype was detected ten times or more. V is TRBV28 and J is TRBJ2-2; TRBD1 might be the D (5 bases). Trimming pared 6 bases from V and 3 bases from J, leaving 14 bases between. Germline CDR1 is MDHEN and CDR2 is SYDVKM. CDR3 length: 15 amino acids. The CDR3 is CASRPTDTYTGELFF. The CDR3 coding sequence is TGTGCCAGCAGACCCACGGACACCTACACCGGGGAGCTGTTTTTT.

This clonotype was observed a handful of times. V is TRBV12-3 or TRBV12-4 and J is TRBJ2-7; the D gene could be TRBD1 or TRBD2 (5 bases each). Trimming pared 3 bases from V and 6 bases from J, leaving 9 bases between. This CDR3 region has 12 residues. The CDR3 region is CASSFGASEQYF. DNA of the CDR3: TGTGCCAGCAGTTTCGGGGCTTCCGAGCAGTACTTC.

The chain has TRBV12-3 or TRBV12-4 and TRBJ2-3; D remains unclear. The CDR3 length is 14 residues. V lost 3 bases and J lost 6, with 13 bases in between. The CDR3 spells CASSLGYTGDTQYF. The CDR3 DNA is TGTGCCAGCAGTTTGGGATATACCGGGGATACGCAGTATTTT.

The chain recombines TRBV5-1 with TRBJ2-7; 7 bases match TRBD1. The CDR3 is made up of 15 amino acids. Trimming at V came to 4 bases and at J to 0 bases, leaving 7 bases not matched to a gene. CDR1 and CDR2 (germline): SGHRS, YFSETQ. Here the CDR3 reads CASSLGTAVSYEQYF. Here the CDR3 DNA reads TGCGCCAGCAGCCTCGGGACAGCGGTCTCCTACGAGCAGTACTTC.

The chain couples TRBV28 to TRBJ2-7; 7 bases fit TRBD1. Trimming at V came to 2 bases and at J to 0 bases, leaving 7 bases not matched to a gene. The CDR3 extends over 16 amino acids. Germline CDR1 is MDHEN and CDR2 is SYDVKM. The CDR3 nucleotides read TGTGCCAGCAGTTTACCCCGACAGGGTAGCTCCTACGAGCAGTACTTC. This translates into CASSLPRQGSSYEQYF.

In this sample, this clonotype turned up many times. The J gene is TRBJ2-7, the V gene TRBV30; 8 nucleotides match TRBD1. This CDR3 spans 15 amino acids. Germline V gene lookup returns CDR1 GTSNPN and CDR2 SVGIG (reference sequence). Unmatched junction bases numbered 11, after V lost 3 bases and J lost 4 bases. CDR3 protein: CAWSKPDRGQYEQYF. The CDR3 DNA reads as TGTGCCTGGAGCAAACCAGACAGGGGTCAATACGAGCAGTACTTC.

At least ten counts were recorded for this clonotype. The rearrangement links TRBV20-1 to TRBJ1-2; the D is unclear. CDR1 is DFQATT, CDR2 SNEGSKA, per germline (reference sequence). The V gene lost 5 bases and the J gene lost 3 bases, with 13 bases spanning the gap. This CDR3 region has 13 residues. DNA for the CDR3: TGCAGTGCTCCGAGCCTAAGCGACTATGGCTACACCTTC. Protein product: CSAPSLSDYGYTF.

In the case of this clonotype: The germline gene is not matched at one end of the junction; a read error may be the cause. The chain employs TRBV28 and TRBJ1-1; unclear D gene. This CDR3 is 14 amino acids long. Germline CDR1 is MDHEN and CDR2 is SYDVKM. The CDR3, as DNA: TGTGCCAGCAGTGAAGGGATGGAAAACACTGAAGTTTTCTTT. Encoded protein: CASSEGMENTEVFF.

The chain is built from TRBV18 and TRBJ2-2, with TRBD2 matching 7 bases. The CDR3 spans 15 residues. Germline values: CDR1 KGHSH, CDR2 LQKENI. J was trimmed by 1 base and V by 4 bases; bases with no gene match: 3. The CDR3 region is CASSQGLLNTGELFF. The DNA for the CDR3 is TGTGCCAGCTCACAGGGACTACTGAACACCGGGGAGCTGTTTTTT.

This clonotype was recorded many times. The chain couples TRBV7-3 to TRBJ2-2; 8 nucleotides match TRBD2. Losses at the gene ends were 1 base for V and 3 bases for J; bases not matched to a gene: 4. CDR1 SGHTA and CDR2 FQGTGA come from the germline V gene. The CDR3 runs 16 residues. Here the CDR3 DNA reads TGTGCCAGCAGCTTAAAAGAACTAGCGGACACCGGGGAGCTGTTTTTT. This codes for CASSLKELADTGELFF.

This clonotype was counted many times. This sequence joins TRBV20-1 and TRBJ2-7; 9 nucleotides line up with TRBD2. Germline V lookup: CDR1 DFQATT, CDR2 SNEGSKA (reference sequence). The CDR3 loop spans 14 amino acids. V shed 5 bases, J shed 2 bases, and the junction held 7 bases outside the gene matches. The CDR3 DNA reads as TGCAGTGCTGGGGGTAGCGGGGGTACCTACGAGCAGTACTTC. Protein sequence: CSAGGSGGTYEQYF.

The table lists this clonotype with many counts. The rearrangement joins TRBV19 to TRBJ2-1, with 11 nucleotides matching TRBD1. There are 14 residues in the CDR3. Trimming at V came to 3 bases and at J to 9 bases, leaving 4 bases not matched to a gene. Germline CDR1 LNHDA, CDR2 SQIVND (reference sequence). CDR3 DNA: TGTGCCAGTAGTATGGGACAGGGGGGCAGTGAGCAGTTCTTC. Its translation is CASSMGQGGSEQFF.

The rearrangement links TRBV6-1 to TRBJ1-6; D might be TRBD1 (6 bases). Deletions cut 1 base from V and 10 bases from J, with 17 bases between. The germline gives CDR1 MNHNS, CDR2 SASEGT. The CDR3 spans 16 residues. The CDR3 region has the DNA TGTGCCAGCAGTGAAGGGGGGACACCCGGAGGGTCACCCCTCCACTTT. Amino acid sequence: CASSEGGTPGGSPLHF.

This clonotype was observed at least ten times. The CDR3 DNA sequence: TGTGCCAGCAGCTTATACGCAGACTATGGCTACACCTTC. Protein product: CASSLYADYGYTF. The rearrangement uses TRBV7-9 and TRBJ1-2; no clear D. V dropped 2 bases and J dropped 3 bases, with 7 bases sitting between them. The CDR3 consists of 13 residues. CDR1 is SEHNR, CDR2 FQNEAQ, per germline (reference sequence).

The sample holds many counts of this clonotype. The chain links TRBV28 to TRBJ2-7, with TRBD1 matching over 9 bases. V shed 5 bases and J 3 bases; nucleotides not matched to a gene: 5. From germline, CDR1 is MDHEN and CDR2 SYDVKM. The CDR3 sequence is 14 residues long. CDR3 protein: CASSMDRGYYEQYF. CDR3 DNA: TGTGCCAGCAGTATGGACAGGGGTTACTACGAGCAGTACTTC.

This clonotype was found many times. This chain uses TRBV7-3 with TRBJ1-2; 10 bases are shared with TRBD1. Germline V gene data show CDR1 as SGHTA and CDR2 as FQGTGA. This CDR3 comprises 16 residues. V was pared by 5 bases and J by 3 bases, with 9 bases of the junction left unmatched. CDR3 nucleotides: TGTGCCAGCAGCATGGGTGGGACAGGGGTTGACTATGGCTACACCTTC. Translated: CASSMGGTGVDYGYTF.

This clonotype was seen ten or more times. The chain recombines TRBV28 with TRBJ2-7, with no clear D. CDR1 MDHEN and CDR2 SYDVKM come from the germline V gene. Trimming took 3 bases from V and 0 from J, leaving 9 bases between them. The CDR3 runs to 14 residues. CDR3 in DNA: TGTGCCAGCAGTTTGCTGAGAAGCTCCTACGAGCAGTACTTC. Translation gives CASSLLRSSYEQYF.

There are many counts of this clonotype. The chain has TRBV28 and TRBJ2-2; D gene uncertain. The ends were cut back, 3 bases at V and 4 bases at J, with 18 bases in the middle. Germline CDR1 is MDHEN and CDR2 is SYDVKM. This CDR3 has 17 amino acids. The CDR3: CASSFRNRLTITGELFF. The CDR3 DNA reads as TGTGCCAGCAGTTTCCGAAACAGATTAACAATCACCGGGGAGCTGTTTTTT.

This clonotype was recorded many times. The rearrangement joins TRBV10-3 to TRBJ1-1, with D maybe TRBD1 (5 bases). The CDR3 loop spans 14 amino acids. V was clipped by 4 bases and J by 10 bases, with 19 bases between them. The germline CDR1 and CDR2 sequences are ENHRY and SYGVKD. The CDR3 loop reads CAISGPGQTGGAFF. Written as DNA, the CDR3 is TGTGCCATCAGTGGGCCGGGGCAGACTGGAGGAGCTTTCTTT.

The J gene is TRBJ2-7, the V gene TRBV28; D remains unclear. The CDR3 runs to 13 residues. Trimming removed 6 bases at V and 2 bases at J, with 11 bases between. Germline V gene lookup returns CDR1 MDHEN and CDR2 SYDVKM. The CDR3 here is CASRPRWPYEQYF. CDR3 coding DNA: TGTGCCAGCAGACCCAGATGGCCCTACGAGCAGTACTTC.

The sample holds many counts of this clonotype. The DNA of the CDR3 is TGTGCCAGCAGCTTAGGGGAGGTTTTCACTGAAGCTTTCTTT. This codes for CASSLGEVFTEAFF. This sequence joins TRBV11-2 and TRBJ1-1; no clear D gene. This CDR3 contains 14 residues. Germline V lookup: CDR1 SGHAT, CDR2 FQNNGV. The ends were cut back, 1 base at V and 4 bases at J, with 10 bases in the middle.

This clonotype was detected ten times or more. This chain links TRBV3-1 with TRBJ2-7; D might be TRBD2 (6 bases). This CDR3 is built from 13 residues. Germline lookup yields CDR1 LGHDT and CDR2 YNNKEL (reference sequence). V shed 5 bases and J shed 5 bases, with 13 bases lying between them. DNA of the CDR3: TGTGCCAGCAGCTTCACTAGCCTCCACGAGCAGTACTTC. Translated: CASSFTSLHEQYF.

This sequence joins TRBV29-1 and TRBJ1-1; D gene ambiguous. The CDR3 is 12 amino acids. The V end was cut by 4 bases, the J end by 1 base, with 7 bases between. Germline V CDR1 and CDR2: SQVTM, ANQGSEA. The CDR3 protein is CSVGGQNTEAFF. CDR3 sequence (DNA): TGCAGCGTTGGCGGGCAGAACACTGAAGCTTTCTTT.